These 29 T cell receptor beta chains share one sample of origin, sequenced in a study of blood T cells in healthy people across ages. Combining a sample-barcoded 5' primer with a J-beta primer mix, a second PCR ran for roughly 7 to 12 cycles. One entry per CDR3 protein, called by TCRdb with MiXCR from the 5' RACE reads. The sample has hundreds of thousands of distinct CDR3 sequences, approximately 44% seen once; the top ten hold around 21%. Sequencing was done on a sample of blood. The receptor source for this set is a man aged 55-75 years in good health.

V and J are TRBV28 and TRBJ1-1; D unclear. The length of the CDR3 is 11 residues. Germline CDR1 reads MDHEN; CDR2 reads SYDVKM. Between the trimmed V and J ends, which lost 11 bases and 3 bases, there was a span of 10 bases. The DNA for the CDR3 is TGTGCCGCGACGGGCTACACTGAAGCTTTCTTT. Translation: CAATGYTEAFF.

CDR3 loop: CSARDQGARETQYF. CDR3 nucleotides: TGCAGTGCTAGAGATCAAGGGGCGCGGGAGACCCAGTACTTC. The chain combines TRBV20-1 with TRBJ2-5; possible D gene TRBD1, 5 bases. The V gene lost 0 bases and the J gene lost 5 bases, with 13 bases spanning the gap. CDR3 length equals 14 residues. Germline V gene lookup returns CDR1 DFQATT and CDR2 SNEGSKA (reference sequence).

This clonotype turned up a few times. The J gene is TRBJ1-2, the V gene TRBV20-1; 10 nucleotides line up with TRBD1. Germline CDR1 is DFQATT and CDR2 is SNEGSKA (reference sequence). V lost 1 base, J lost 5 bases, and 10 bases stayed unmatched. The CDR3 loop spans 16 amino acids. This CDR3 reads CSARVVRQGAWYGYTF. DNA of the CDR3: TGCAGTGCTAGAGTGGTTCGACAGGGGGCTTGGTATGGCTACACCTTC.

Notes on this clonotype: A much larger clone differs by one base, so this may be a read error. The rearrangement joins TRBV29-1 to TRBJ2-5; 13 positions match TRBD2. Germline loops: CDR1 SQVTM, CDR2 ANQGSEA. V was clipped by 8 bases and J by 4 bases; unmatched bases: 7. CDR3 length: 14 residues. The CDR3 DNA follows: TGCAGCATTAGGACTAGCGGGGGCGGAGAGACCCAGTACTTC. Residues: CSIRTSGGGETQYF. Complete variable domain (other parts from reference TRBV29-1 and TRBJ2-5): SAVISQKPSRDICQRGTSLTIQCQVDSQVTMMFWYRQQPGQSLTLIATANQGSEATYESGFVIDKFPISRPNLTFSTLTVSNMSPEDSSIYLCSIRTSGGGETQYFGPGTRLLVL.

This clonotype has more than one count but fewer than ten. The chain couples TRBV6-2 or TRBV6-3 to TRBJ2-1; 12 bases line up with TRBD2. V shed 4 bases and J 8 bases; nucleotides not matched to a gene: 6. This CDR3 has 15 residues. CDR1 MNHEY and CDR2 SVGEGT come from the germline V gene. CDR3 residues: CASSFLAGGADEQFF. The CDR3 coding sequence is TGTGCCAGCAGTTTCCTAGCGGGGGGGGCGGATGAGCAGTTCTTC.

This clonotype was detected only a few times. The genes are TRBV5-1 and TRBJ2-7; TRBD2 matches at 8 bases. The CDR3 is made up of 16 amino acids. Looked up from germline, CDR1 is SGHRS and CDR2 is YFSETQ. Trimming at V came to 4 bases and at J to 0 bases, leaving 9 bases not matched to a gene. The CDR3: CASSRGGSGGSYEQYF. The CDR3 region has the DNA TGCGCCAGCAGCCGGGGGGGTTCCGGAGGCTCCTACGAGCAGTACTTC. Drawing the rest from reference TRBV5-1 and TRBJ2-7, the complete variable domain is KAGVTQTPRYLIKTRGQQVTLSCSPISGHRSVSWYQQTPGQGLQFLFEYFSETQRNKGNFPGRFSGRQFSNSRSEMNVSTLELGDSALYLCASSRGGSGGSYEQYFGPGTRLTVT.

In its sample, this clonotype was seen a few times. The chain employs TRBV7-2 and TRBJ1-6; D is perhaps TRBD1 (5 bases). The CDR3 totals 16 residues. The germline V gene encodes CDR1 SGHTA and CDR2 FQGNSA. Deletions cut 4 bases from V and 9 bases from J, with 19 bases between. Written as DNA, the CDR3 is TGTGCCAGCAGCTCCCATGGGACGGTGGCTTCTTCACCCCTCCACTTT. Translation: CASSSHGTVASSPLHF.

This chain connects TRBV18 to TRBJ2-3; D is possibly TRBD1 (5 bases). Germline CDR1 reads KGHSH; CDR2 reads LQKENI. The germline V and J ends were trimmed by 3 bases and 0 bases, with 13 bases remaining between them. There are 16 residues in the CDR3. In nucleotides, the CDR3 is TGTGCCAGCTCACCGCAAGGGGAAACTAGCACAGATACGCAGTATTTT. Its protein product is CASSPQGETSTDTQYF.

The chain couples TRBV12-3 or TRBV12-4 to TRBJ2-5, with D unresolved. The CDR3 has 13 amino acids. Trimming pared 5 bases from V and 2 bases from J, leaving 9 bases between. CDR3: CASSGVVQETQYF. As DNA, the CDR3 is TGTGCCAGCAGTGGGGTGGTACAAGAGACCCAGTACTTC.

This chain's CDR3 is CASAASNEQFF. The DNA for the CDR3 is TGTGCCAGCGCTGCCTCCAATGAGCAGTTCTTC. The rearrangement links TRBV6-2 or TRBV6-3 to TRBJ2-1; D is unclear. Per the germline V gene, CDR1 is MNHEY and CDR2 is SVGEGT. With 8 bases removed from V and 6 bases from J, the gap between germline ends came to 8 bases. The CDR3 is 11 residues long.

This clonotype appeared a few times. V and J are TRBV7-3 and TRBJ2-7; weak D call: TRBD2 (7 bases). The DNA end favors TRBJ2-5, so the J call may be wrong. The germline gives CDR1 SGHTA, CDR2 FQGTGA. This CDR3 comprises 15 residues. This CDR3 is CASSSSGGALETQYF. CDR3 bases: TGTGCCAGCAGCTCGAGTGGGGGGGCGTTGGAGACCCAGTACTTC.

The chain joins TRBV5-1 to TRBJ2-1; D perhaps matches TRBD1 (5 bases). CDR3 length equals 14 residues. V was shortened by 0 bases and J by 5 bases, with 9 bases between the two germline ends. CDR1 is SGHRS, CDR2 YFSETQ, per germline. The CDR3 loop is CASSLGQGNNEQFF. CDR3 DNA: TGCGCCAGCAGCTTGGGGCAGGGCAACAATGAGCAGTTCTTC.

Only a few counts were recorded for this clonotype. The chain is built from TRBV3-1 and TRBJ1-6, with 7 positions matching TRBD1. This CDR3 has 17 residues. V dropped 0 bases and J dropped 5; count of bases not matched to a gene: 7. Germline CDR1 is LGHDT and CDR2 is YNNKEL (reference sequence). As DNA, the CDR3 is TGTGCCAGCAGCCAAGATCCACCGGGACAGAATAATTCACCCCTCCACTTT. Amino acids: CASSQDPPGQNNSPLHF.

As regards this clonotype: One end of the junction fails to match germline, which may point to a read error. This rearrangement joins TRBV6-6 to TRBJ1-5; D may be TRBD1 (5 bases). Looked up from germline, CDR1 is MNHNY and CDR2 is SVGAGI (reference sequence). The CDR3 is 15 amino acids. CDR3 in amino acids: CAGSYFTGVEQPQHF. The CDR3 region has the DNA TGTGCCGGCAGTTACTTTACGGGGGTTGAGCAGCCCCAGCATTTT.

V is TRBV6-5 and J is TRBJ2-2, with D tentatively TRBD1 (5 bases). Trimming cost V 8 bases and J 1 base, with 8 bases left between them. CDR1 MNHEY and CDR2 SVGAGI come from the germline V gene. The CDR3 is 13 residues long. CDR3: CASHDRNTGELFF. CDR3 DNA: TGTGCCAGCCATGACAGGAACACCGGGGAGCTGTTTTTT.

This clonotype was seen a few times. V is TRBV3-1 and J is TRBJ2-1; 7 bases agree with TRBD2. Trimming cost V 4 bases and J 2 bases; bases outside gene matches: 17. Germline CDR1 LGHDT, CDR2 YNNKEL (reference sequence). There are 19 residues in the CDR3. The CDR3 bases are TGTGCCAGCAGCCGCACACTATTAACTCAGCGGGACGCCTACAATGAGCAGTTCTTC. This gives the protein CASSRTLLTQRDAYNEQFF.

This clonotype has only a few counts. The rearrangement links TRBV6-5 to TRBJ1-1; 7 bases are a match to TRBD1. Germline assignment: CDR1 MNHEY and CDR2 SVGAGI. The V gene end was trimmed by 2 bases and the J gene end by 0 bases; junction bases not matched to a gene: 6. CDR3 length equals 16 residues. The CDR3 DNA reads as TGTGCCAGCAGTTACCTGTCGACAGGGATGAACACTGAAGCTTTCTTT. Its protein is CASSYLSTGMNTEAFF.

As DNA, the CDR3 is TGTGCCAGCAGCTTAGCGGCGGGGGGCTCCTACAATGAGCAGTACTTC. As protein: CASSLAAGGSYNEQYF. The chain joins TRBV7-6 to TRBJ2-1; 8 positions match TRBD2. The DNA end is a closer match to TRBJ2-7, so the J assignment may be wrong. The CDR3 has 16 residues. Germline lookup yields CDR1 SGHVS and CDR2 FNYEAQ.

This clonotype was picked up a small number of times. The rearrangement links TRBV20-1 to TRBJ1-2, with D possibly matching TRBD1 (5 bases). Germline V CDR1 and CDR2: DFQATT, SNEGSKA (reference sequence). The V end was cut by 2 bases, the J end by 4 bases, with 17 bases between. CDR3 length equals 15 residues. The CDR3 loop is CSARTTNTGGYGYTF. Here the CDR3 DNA reads TGCAGTGCTAGAACAACCAACACAGGCGGCTATGGCTACACCTTC.

This clonotype was recorded a few times. The CDR3 spells CASSSRTPLMTQYF. CDR3 DNA sequence: TGTGCCAGCAGCTCTAGGACCCCGCTTATGACCCAGTACTTC. The genes are TRBV7-2 and TRBJ2-7; D is ambiguous. The closer fit of TRBJ2-5 to the DNA end suggests the J call may be wrong. Per the germline V gene, CDR1 is SGHTA and CDR2 is FQGNSA. The CDR3 extends over 14 amino acids.

This clonotype was observed a handful of times. The CDR3 DNA sequence: TGCGCCAGCAGCTTGAGCGGACCCGGGGAGGGAGCGGAGACCCAGTACTTC. Translating it yields CASSLSGPGEGAETQYF. V usage is TRBV5-1 and J usage is TRBJ2-5, with 7 bases matching TRBD2. Germline V gives CDR1 SGHRS, CDR2 YFSETQ. The CDR3 runs to 17 residues. Trimming took 1 base from V and 5 from J; bases not matched to a gene: 14. The full variable domain, in which reference TRBV5-1 and TRBJ2-5 provide the parts outside the CDR3, is KAGVTQTPRYLIKTRGQQVTLSCSPISGHRSVSWYQQTPGQGLQFLFEYFSETQRNKGNFPGRFSGRQFSNSRSEMNVSTLELGDSALYLCASSLSGPGEGAETQYFGPGTRLLVL.

The chain employs TRBV7-2 and TRBJ2-7; 9 bases are a match to TRBD1. The junction had 8 bases not matched to a gene; V was cut back by 5 bases and J by 3 bases. The CDR3 runs to 15 residues. Germline assignment: CDR1 SGHTA and CDR2 FQGNSA. The CDR3 DNA is TGTGCCAGCAGCCGGCCGGGACAGGGCGGCTACGAGCAGTACTTC. Translation: CASSRPGQGGYEQYF.

This clonotype was seen once. V usage is TRBV18 and J usage is TRBJ1-4; no reliable D call. The CDR3 runs to 14 residues. The V end lost 2 bases, the J end lost 4 bases, and 8 bases lay between the germline ends. Per germline, CDR1 KGHSH and CDR2 LQKENI. The CDR3 protein is CASSPGQLNEKLFF. CDR3 DNA: TGTGCCAGCTCACCAGGGCAGCTTAATGAAAAACTGTTTTTT.

This chain uses TRBV15 with TRBJ2-5; 13 bases are shared with TRBD2. Germline CDR1 and CDR2: LNHNV and YYDKDF (reference sequence). The CDR3 length is 16 residues. The trim removed 1 base at V and 2 bases at J, leaving 1 base unmatched. CDR3 nucleotides: TGTGCCACCAGCAGAGGGGGACTAGCGGGACAAGAGACCCAGTACTTC. It specifies CATSRGGLAGQETQYF.

The chain carries TRBV4-3 and TRBJ2-1, with 7 bases that match TRBD1. Germline V CDR1 and CDR2: LGHNA, YSLEER. The CDR3 has 16 amino acids. V was pared by 4 bases and J by 4 bases, with 10 bases of the junction left unmatched. The DNA of the CDR3 is TGCGCCAGCAGCCCAGGAAGACAGGGATGGTACAATGAGCAGTTCTTC. It codes for CASSPGRQGWYNEQFF.

The chain combines TRBV6-5 with TRBJ2-1, with D possibly being TRBD1 (5 bases). CDR3 length: 14 amino acids. Germline CDR1 MNHEY, CDR2 SVGAGI. V was pared by 8 bases and J by 6 bases, with 17 bases between. For the CDR3, the DNA is TGTGCCAGCGCCAGGGTCCTCAAGGGCAATGAGCAGTTCTTC. This encodes CASARVLKGNEQFF.

A single count supports this clonotype. V usage is TRBV7-8 and J usage is TRBJ2-4; no clear D. With the DNA end fitting TRBJ2-7 better, the J assignment may be wrong. The germline V gene encodes CDR1 SGHVS and CDR2 FQNEAQ. The CDR3 extends over 12 amino acids. CDR3 amino acids: CASSFVENEQYF. DNA of the CDR3: TGTGCCAGCAGCTTTGTAGAAAACGAGCAGTACTTC.

The rearrangement uses TRBV6-1 and TRBJ2-5; weak D call: TRBD2 (6 bases). V lost 4 bases to trimming and J lost 4 bases, with 16 bases between them. Germline assignment: CDR1 MNHNS and CDR2 SASEGT. The CDR3 totals 15 residues. In DNA form, the CDR3 reads TGTGCCAGCAGTGGCGGGAACCCCACAAGAGAGACCCAGTACTTC. Its translation is CASSGGNPTRETQYF.

This clonotype was recorded once. V and J are TRBV29-1 and TRBJ2-7; TRBD1 agrees at 7 bases. The ends lost 7 bases at V and 0 bases at J; junction bases unmatched: 15. The germline CDR1 and CDR2 sequences are SQVTM and ANQGSEA. The CDR3 loop spans 16 amino acids. CDR3 loop: CSGRDSRLESSYEQYF. CDR3 sequence (DNA): TGCAGCGGCCGGGACAGTCGATTGGAGAGCTCCTACGAGCAGTACTTC.